This T cell receptor beta chain is drawn from a study of blood T cell repertoires in COVID-19. Study overall: Recovery among Cohort 3 donors was established by two negative PCRs, clearance, or symptom resolution. Some COVID-19 samples were acute and others convalescent; all came from the United States, Italy and Spain.

Authors' processing steps: The assay estimated nucleated cells by amplifying reference gene primers. Sequencing was performed with immunoSEQ multiplex PCR; in TCRdb, only in-frame clones are kept and a portion is missing. V and J calls plus clone size are reproduced from that table; the DNA served to infer D and trimming. Altogether more than 300,000 clones are present, around 87% being singletons, with the ten largest covering less than 2.5%. The cohort comprised adults aged 18 to 89 years residing in approximately 25 US areas. Sequences were obtained from PBMCs or T cells enriched from blood (not recorded which). This sequence was found in a middle-aged man in a cohort exposed to, infected with or recovered from COVID-19 (not recorded which).

The CDR3 DNA is TGCGCCAGCAGCTCGAGGACTAGCGGTTACAATGAGCAGTTCTTC. Amino acids: CASSSRTSGYNEQFF. The chain is built from TRBV5-1 and TRBJ2-1, with 10 bases lining up with TRBD2. J lost 4 bases, V lost 3 bases, and 4 bases had no gene match. There are 15 residues in the CDR3. The germline V gene has CDR1 SGHRS and CDR2 YFSETQ.